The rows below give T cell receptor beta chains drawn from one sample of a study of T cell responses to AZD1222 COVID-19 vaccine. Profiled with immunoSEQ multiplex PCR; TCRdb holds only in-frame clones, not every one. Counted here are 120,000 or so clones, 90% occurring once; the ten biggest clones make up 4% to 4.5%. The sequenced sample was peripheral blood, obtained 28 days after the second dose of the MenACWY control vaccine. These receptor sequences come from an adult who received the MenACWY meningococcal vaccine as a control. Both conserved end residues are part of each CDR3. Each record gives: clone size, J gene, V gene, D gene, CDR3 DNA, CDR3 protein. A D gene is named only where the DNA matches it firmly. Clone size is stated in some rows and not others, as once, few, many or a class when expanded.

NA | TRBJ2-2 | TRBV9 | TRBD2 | TGTGCCAGCCAACGGGGGGGAGCCGGGGAGCTGTTTTTT | CASQRGGAGELFF
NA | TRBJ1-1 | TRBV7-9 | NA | TGTGCCAGCAGCTTATCAGCTGAAGCTTTCTTT | CASSLSAEAFF
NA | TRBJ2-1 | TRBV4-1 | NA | TGCGCCAGCAGCCCACGAACGACTAATATAAATGAGCAGTTCTTC | CASSPRTTNINEQFF
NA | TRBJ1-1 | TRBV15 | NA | TGTGCCACCAGCAGAGAGCGCAGGATCACTGAAGCTTTCTTT | CATSRERRITEAFF
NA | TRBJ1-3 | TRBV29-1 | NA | TGCAGCGTTCTCGGGGAAAACTCTGGAAACACCATATATTTT | CSVLGENSGNTIYF
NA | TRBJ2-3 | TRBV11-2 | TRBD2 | TGTGCCAGCAGCTTAGATCATAGCGGGAGGGATACGCAGTATTTT | CASSLDHSGRDTQYF
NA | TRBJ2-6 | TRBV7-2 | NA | TGTGCCAGCAGCCGGACTGTGACCTCTGGGGCCAACGTCCTGACTTTC | CASSRTVTSGANVLTF
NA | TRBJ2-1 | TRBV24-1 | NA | TGTGCCACCGGTTCGCTGGGGAAATCCCCCAATGAGCAGTTCTTC | CATGSLGKSPNEQFF
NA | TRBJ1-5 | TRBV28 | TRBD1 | TGTGCCAGCAGTTTATCGGACAGGGGGAATCAGCCCCAGCATTTT | CASSLSDRGNQPQHF
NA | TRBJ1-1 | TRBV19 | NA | TGTGCCAGTAGTCTGGGGCGGGACACTGAAGCTTTCTTT | CASSLGRDTEAFF
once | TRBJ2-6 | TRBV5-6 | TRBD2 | TGTGCCAGCAGCTTGGTTAGACTAGCTGGGGCGTCTGGGGCCAACGTCCTGACTTTC | CASSLVRLAGASGANVLTF